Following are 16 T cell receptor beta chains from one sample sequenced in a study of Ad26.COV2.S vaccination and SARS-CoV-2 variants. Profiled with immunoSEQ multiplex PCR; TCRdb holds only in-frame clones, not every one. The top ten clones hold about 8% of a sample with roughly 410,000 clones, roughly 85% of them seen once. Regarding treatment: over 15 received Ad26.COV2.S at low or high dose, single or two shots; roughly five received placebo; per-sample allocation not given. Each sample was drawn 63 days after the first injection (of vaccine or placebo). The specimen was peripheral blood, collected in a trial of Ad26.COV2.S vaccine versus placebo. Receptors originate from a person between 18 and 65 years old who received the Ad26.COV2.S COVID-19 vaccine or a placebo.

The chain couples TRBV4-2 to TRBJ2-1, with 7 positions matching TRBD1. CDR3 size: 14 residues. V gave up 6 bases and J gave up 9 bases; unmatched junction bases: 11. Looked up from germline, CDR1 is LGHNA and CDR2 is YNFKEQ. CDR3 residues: CASRLTGDASEQFF. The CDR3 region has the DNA TGTGCCAGCAGACTTACAGGGGATGCGAGTGAGCAGTTCTTC.

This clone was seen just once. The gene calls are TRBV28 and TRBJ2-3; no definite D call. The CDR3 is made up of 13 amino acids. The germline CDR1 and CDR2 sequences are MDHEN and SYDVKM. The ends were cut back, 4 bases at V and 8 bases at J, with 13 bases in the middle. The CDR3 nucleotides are TGTGCCAGCAGTTATCCATCACGCGGTACGCAGTATTTT. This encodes CASSYPSRGTQYF.

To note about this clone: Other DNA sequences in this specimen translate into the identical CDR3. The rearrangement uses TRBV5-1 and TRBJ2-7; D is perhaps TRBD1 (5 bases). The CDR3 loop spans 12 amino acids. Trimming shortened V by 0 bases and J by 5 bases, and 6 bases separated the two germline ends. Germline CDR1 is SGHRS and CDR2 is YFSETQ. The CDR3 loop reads CASSLVGDEQYF. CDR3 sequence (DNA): TGCGCCAGCAGCTTGGTAGGGGACGAGCAGTACTTC.

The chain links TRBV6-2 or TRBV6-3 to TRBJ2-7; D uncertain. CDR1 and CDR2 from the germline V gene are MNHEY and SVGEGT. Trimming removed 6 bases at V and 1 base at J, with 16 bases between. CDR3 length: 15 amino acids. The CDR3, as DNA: TGTGCCAGCAGCGAGGACGGATCAAGGTCCTACGAGCAGTACTTC. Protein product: CASSEDGSRSYEQYF.

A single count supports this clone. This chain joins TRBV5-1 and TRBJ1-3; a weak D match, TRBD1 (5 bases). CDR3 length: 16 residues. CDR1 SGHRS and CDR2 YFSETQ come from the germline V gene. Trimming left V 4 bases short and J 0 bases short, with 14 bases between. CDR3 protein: CASSLAPGGSGNTIYF. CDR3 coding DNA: TGCGCCAGCAGCCTTGCACCCGGGGGCTCTGGAAACACCATATATTTT.

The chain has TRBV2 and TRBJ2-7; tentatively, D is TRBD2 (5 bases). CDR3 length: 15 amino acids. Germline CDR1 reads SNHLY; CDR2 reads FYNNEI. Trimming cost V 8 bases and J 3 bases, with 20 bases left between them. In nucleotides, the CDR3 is TGTGCCAGCCCCCGACCCACGGACTCGAACTACGAGCAGTACTTC. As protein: CASPRPTDSNYEQYF.

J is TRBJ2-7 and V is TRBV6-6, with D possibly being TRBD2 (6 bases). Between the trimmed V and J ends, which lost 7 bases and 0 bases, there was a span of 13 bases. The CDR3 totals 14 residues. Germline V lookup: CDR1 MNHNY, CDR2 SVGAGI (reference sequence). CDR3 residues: CASKIAEVSYEQYF. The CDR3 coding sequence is TGTGCCAGCAAAATAGCGGAGGTCTCCTACGAGCAGTACTTC.

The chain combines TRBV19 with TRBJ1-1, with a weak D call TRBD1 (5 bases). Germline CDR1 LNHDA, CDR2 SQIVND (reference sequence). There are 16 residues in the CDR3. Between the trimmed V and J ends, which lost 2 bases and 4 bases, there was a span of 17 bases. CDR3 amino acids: CASSIPGLWTSTEAFF. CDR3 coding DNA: TGTGCCAGTAGTATACCGGGACTCTGGACCTCCACTGAAGCTTTCTTT. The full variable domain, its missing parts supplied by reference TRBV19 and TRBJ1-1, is DGGITQSPKYLFRKEGQNVTLSCEQNLNHDAMYWYRQDPGQGLRLIYYSQIVNDFQKGDIAEGYSVSREKKESFPLTVTSAQKNPTAFYLCASSIPGLWTSTEAFFGQGTRLTVV.

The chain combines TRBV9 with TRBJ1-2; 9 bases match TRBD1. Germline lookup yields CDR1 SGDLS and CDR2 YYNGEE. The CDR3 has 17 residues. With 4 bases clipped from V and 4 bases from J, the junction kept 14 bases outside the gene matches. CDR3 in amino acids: CASSPRDRVGHVYGYTF. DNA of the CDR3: TGTGCCAGCAGCCCAAGGGACAGGGTTGGTCACGTCTATGGCTACACCTTC.

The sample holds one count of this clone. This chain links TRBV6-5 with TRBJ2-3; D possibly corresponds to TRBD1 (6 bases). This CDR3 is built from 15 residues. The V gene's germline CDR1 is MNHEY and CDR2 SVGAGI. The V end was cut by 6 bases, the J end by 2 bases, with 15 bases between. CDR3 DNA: TGTGCCAGCAGCCTCCTCACAGGGTCCACAGATACGCAGTATTTT. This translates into CASSLLTGSTDTQYF.

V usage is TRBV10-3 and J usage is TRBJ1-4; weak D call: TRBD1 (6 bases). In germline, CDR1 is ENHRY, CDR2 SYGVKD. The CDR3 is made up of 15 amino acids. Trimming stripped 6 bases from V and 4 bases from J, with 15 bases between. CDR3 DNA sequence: TGTGCCATCAGAAAGGGACAAATGGATAATGAAAAACTGTTTTTT. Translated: CAIRKGQMDNEKLFF.

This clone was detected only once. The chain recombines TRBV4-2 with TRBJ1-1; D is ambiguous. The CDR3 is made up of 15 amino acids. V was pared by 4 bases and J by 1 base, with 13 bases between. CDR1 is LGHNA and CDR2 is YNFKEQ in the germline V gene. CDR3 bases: TGTGCCAGCAGCCCTCGCGGGCAGCCGAACACTGAAGCTTTCTTT. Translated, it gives CASSPRGQPNTEAFF.

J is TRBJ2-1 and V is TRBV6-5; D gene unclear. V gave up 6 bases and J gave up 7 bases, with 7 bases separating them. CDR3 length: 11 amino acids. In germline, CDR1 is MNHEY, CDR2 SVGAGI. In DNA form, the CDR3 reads TGTGCCAGCAGAGGTCTGAATGAGCAGTTCTTC. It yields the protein CASRGLNEQFF.

The CDR3 is CASSQFQGFGGYTF. CDR3 DNA: TGTGCCAGCAGCCAATTTCAGGGGTTTGGGGGCTACACCTTC. The chain combines TRBV3-1 (or the pseudogene TRBV3-2) with TRBJ1-2, with D perhaps TRBD1 (6 bases). V was shortened by 2 bases and J by 8 bases, with 15 bases between the two germline ends. Germline CDR1 LGHDT, CDR2 YNNKEL (reference sequence). The CDR3 has 14 amino acids.

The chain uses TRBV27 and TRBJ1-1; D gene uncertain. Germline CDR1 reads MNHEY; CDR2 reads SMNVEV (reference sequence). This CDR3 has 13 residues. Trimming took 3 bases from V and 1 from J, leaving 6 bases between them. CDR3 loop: CASSFRQNTEAFF. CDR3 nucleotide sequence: TGTGCCAGCAGTTTCAGACAGAACACTGAAGCTTTCTTT.

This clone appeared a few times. The CDR3 sequence: CATSRDLRLRAHIAHNEQFF. CDR3 sequence (DNA): TGTGCCACCAGCAGAGATTTACGGCTGAGGGCCCATATCGCCCACAATGAGCAGTTCTTC. This chain connects TRBV15 to TRBJ2-1; D is perhaps TRBD2 (5 bases). CDR3 length: 20 residues. V shed 0 bases and J shed 5 bases, with 26 bases lying between them. CDR1 LNHNV and CDR2 YYDKDF come from the germline V gene (reference sequence).